The rows below give T cell receptor beta chains drawn from one sample of a study of T cells in Graves' hyperthyroidism and ophthalmopathy. Each CDR3 protein gets one entry after TCRdb re-called the multiplex PCR reads with MiXCR. The sample lists approximately 510,000 distinct CDR3 sequences; less than 25% were seen once. Sample: blood. Receptor source: a man younger than 30 with Graves' hyperthyroidism. CDR3s include the opening cysteine and the closing phenylalanine or tryptophan. A D gene is named only where the DNA matches it firmly. Not every row has a clone size; where given, it reads once, few, many or a size class.

>many|TRBJ1-3|-|14|TRBV2
TGTGCCAGCAGTGAAGAGGGATTTGGAAACACCATATATTTT
CASSEEGFGNTIYF
>many|TRBJ1-1|-|15|TRBV27
TGTGCCAGCAGTTTATCCCAGGCGGGGAACACTGAAGCTTTCTTT
CASSLSQAGNTEAFF
>many|TRBJ1-5|TRBD1|15|TRBV2
TGTGCCAGCAGCGGGCGGACAGGGACGAATCAGCCCCAGCATTTT
CASSGRTGTNQPQHF
>few|TRBJ2-7|-|12|TRBV20-1
TGCAGTGGAGCGGGCAGCTCCTACGAGCAGTACTTC
CSGAGSSYEQYF
>many|TRBJ1-1|TRBD1|15|TRBV24-1
TGTGCCACCAGTCCAGGGGGGGAAGAGAACACTGAAGCTTTCTTT
CATSPGGEENTEAFF
>many|TRBJ1-1|-|12|TRBV30
TGTGCCTTGACCCATAGGGGAACTGAAGCTTTCTTT
CALTHRGTEAFF
>many|TRBJ2-7|-|15|TRBV20-1
TGCAGTGCTAGAGGGGCTCATGAAGGCAACTACGAGCAGTACTTC
CSARGAHEGNYEQYF
>many|TRBJ2-7|TRBD2|14|TRBV20-1
TGCAGTGGCCTAGCGGGACTGGGGAAGGCCGAGCAGTACTTC
CSGLAGLGKAEQYF
>many|TRBJ1-3|-|12|TRBV20-1
TGCAGTACGGGAAACGGGGGAAACACCATATATTTT
CSTGNGGNTIYF
>many|TRBJ1-5|-|14|TRBV12-3/TRBV12-4
TGTGCCAGCAGTGGTCCGGATAGCAATCAGCCCCAGCATTTT
CASSGPDSNQPQHF
>-|TRBJ1-2|TRBD1|16|TRBV20-1
TGCAGTGCGGACCCAATAGACAGGGGACGCTCCTATGGCTACACCTTC
CSADPIDRGRSYGYTF
>-|TRBJ1-2|-|15|TRBV6-2/TRBV6-3
TGTGCCAGCAGTGACGGTCGGGGGAGCCTGAGAGGCTACACCTTC
CASSDGRGSLRGYTF
>few|TRBJ1-5|TRBD1|14|TRBV2
TGTGCCAGCTGCAGGGGGCTAGGCAATCAGCCCCAGCATTTT
CASCRGLGNQPQHF
>many|TRBJ2-2|-|14|TRBV6-1
TGTGCCAGCAGTGAAGCGCACAACACCGGGGAGCTGTTTTTT
CASSEAHNTGELFF
>-|TRBJ2-6|-|17|TRBV4-2
TGTGCCAGCAGCAGGGATAGAGGATGGTCTGGGGCCAACGTCCTGACTTTC
CASSRDRGWSGANVLTF
>many|TRBJ1-1|-|16|TRBV3-1
TGTGCCAGCAGCCTGAGAGCCGGGACACTTAACACTGAAGCTTTCTTT
CASSLRAGTLNTEAFF
>few|TRBJ2-2|TRBD2|16|TRBV11-2
TGTGCCAGCAGCCCCCTTCTAGGGAGGGGAACCGGGGAGCTGTTTTTT
CASSPLLGRGTGELFF
>many|TRBJ1-2|-|10|TRBV7-9
TGTGCCAGCAGCCCCACAGGGTACACCTTC
CASSPTGYTF
>many|TRBJ2-7|TRBD2|16|TRBV20-1
TGCAGTGCTGCGACTTCGGGACTAGCGGGAACCTACGAGCAGTACTTC
CSAATSGLAGTYEQYF
>many|TRBJ2-7|-|14|TRBV5-1
TGCGCCAGCAGCCCGGTCGCAGGGATGTACGAGCAGTACTTC
CASSPVAGMYEQYF
>-|TRBJ1-2|-|14|TRBV12-3/TRBV12-4
TGTGCCAGCAGGGCCAGGGGAGCGTTCTATGGCTACACCTTC
CASRARGAFYGYTF
>few|TRBJ1-1|TRBD1|15|TRBV12-5
TGTGCTAGTGGTATTCAGACAGGGCTAAGGACTGAAGCTTTCTTT
CASGIQTGLRTEAFF
>many|TRBJ1-2|-|12|TRBV20-1
TGCAGTGCTAGACACGGAGTTGTTGGCTACACCTTC
CSARHGVVGYTF
>many|TRBJ1-1|-|14|TRBV2
TGTGCCAGCAGTGTCGGCAGCCCGAACACTGAAGCTTTCTTT
CASSVGSPNTEAFF
>many|TRBJ1-3|-|15|TRBV28
TGTGCCAGCAGTTGGAGGGGCAGCTCTGGAAACACCATATATTTT
CASSWRGSSGNTIYF
>many|TRBJ2-2|TRBD1|14|TRBV19
TGTGCCAGTAGTCCAGGGGGAGTTGCCGGGGAGCTGTTTTTT
CASSPGGVAGELFF
>few|TRBJ1-5|-|14|TRBV12-3/TRBV12-4
TGTGCCAGCAGTTTCCACGACGGCAATCAGCCCCAGCATTTT
CASSFHDGNQPQHF
>-|TRBJ1-4|TRBD1|14|TRBV5-1
TGCGCCAGCAGCACCGGACAGGGGGCTGAAAAACTGTTTTTT
CASSTGQGAEKLFF
>-|TRBJ2-7|-|16|TRBV5-1
TGCGCCAGCAGCTTGGCTCTGACAGTCGGCACCTACGATCAGTACTTC
CASSLALTVGTYDQYF
>-|TRBJ2-5|-|16|TRBV20-1
TGCAGTGCTAGAGAGCAGTGGTTTGGGGGCGGCGAGACCCAGTACTTC
CSAREQWFGGGETQYF
>few|TRBJ2-7|TRBD1|16|TRBV7-2
TGTGCCAGCAGCTCCGGACAGGGGGCTTTTGGATACGAGCAGTACTTC
CASSSGQGAFGYEQYF
>-|TRBJ1-6|-|17|TRBV6-5
TGTGCCAGCAGTTCCGGACAAGTAGGGCCTTATAATTCACCCCTCCACTTT
CASSSGQVGPYNSPLHF
>-|TRBJ2-5|-|15|TRBV7-8
TGTGCCAGCAGCAGCTATGCGGGGTGGGGAGAGACCCAGTACTTC
CASSSYAGWGETQYF
>many|TRBJ1-2|TRBD1|20|TRBV7-1
TGTGCCAGCAGCTCCACCCCCGGGACAGGGACCCTTTCTGCGGACAATGGCTACACCTTC
CASSSTPGTGTLSADNGYTF
>many|TRBJ2-5|TRBD2|16|TRBV6-5
TGTGCCAGCAGTTTCAGTAGCGGGGGGCGCCAAGGGACCCAGTACTTC
CASSFSSGGRQGTQYF
>many|TRBJ1-1|-|17|TRBV12-3/TRBV12-4
TGTGCCAGCAGTCCTGGACAGCGAGCCCCGATGAACACTGAAGCTTTCTTT
CASSPGQRAPMNTEAFF